This T cell receptor delta chain was identified in a study of Vδ1+ human thymocytes. This clone has only a few counts. Its antigen remains unidentified. RNA was extracted from the cells and then reverse transcribed. The CDR3 regions were amplified by multiplex PCR from V-gene primers to a constant-region primer. TCRdb ran CATT on the multiplex PCR reads. The profile shows roughly 50,000 delta-chain clones, around 15% of them singletons. V lost 9 bases to trimming and J lost 0 bases; unmatched junction nucleotides: 15. Germline CDR1 reads TSWWSYY; CDR2 reads QGS. CDR3 length: 17 residues. Points from the study as a whole: Many TRG clonotypes were shared between donors; TRD repertoires were essentially private. Despite high sort purity, 20% to 25% of thymic T cell receptor delta sequences were Vdelta2. Thymic TRG and TRD repertoires appeared highly polyclonal.

Alphabeta T cells were depleted, then CD3+ Vdelta1+ Vdelta2- thymocytes were FACS-sorted. The sequence was collected from a boy under two years old who had congenital heart surgery. The J gene is TRDJ1, the V gene TRDV1; 8 bases map to TRDD3. Sequenced sample: Vdelta1+ gamma-delta thymocytes from the thymus. Subset: FACS-sorted CD3+ TCRalphabeta- TCRVdelta1+ TCRVdelta2- thymocytes. The CDR3 DNA reads TGTGCTCTCGTAGTATTACTGGGGGCCCCGTACACCGATAAACTCATCTTT. This sequence encodes CALVVLLGAPYTDKLIF.